The 20 T cell receptor beta chains below come from one sample, sequenced in a study of shared clonotypes between healthy human individuals. The naive CD8 fraction comprised CD45RO-negative cells positively selected for CCR7 and excluded terminally differentiated effector memory CD45RA+ cells. Profiling relied on immunoSEQ multiplex PCR, and the TCRdb table lists in-frame clones only, not all of them. Here the sample spans millions of clones, approximately 94% being singletons. Sequencing input: naive CD8+ T cells from PBMCs. These receptors originate from a man younger than 30 in good health. Some clones in this sample may be carry-over from other donors' samples.

This chain connects TRBV15 to TRBJ2-7; possibly TRBD2 for D (6 bases). Germline-derived CDR1 and CDR2 are LNHNV and YYDKDF (reference sequence). CDR3 length equals 13 residues. Trimming took off 4 bases at V and 7 bases at J, with 14 bases between the two ends. CDR3 amino acids: CATSTLTGLEQYF. DNA of the CDR3: TGTGCCACCAGCACGCTGACGGGACTGGAGCAGTACTTC. The variable domain in full, with the rest retrieved from reference TRBV15 and TRBJ2-7, is DAMVIQNPRYQVTQFGKPVTLSCSQTLNHNVMYWYQQKSSQAPKLLFHYYDKDFNNEADTPDNFQSRRPNTSFCFLDIRSPGLGDTAMYLCATSTLTGLEQYFGPGTRLTVT.

This chain links TRBV27 with TRBJ2-1, with D possibly matching TRBD1 (5 bases). Per the germline V gene, CDR1 is MNHEY and CDR2 is SMNVEV (reference sequence). The CDR3 sequence is 17 residues long. V lost 4 bases, J lost 7 bases, and 23 bases lay in between. CDR3 sequence: CASSWSPLGAGANEQFF. The CDR3 DNA reads TGTGCCAGCAGTTGGTCCCCCCTAGGGGCAGGTGCGAATGAGCAGTTCTTC.

The chain employs TRBV27 and TRBJ2-7; D unclear. Germline-derived CDR1 and CDR2 are MNHEY and SMNVEV (reference sequence). Trimming left V 3 bases short and J 1 base short, with 13 bases between. The CDR3 runs to 15 residues. This CDR3 reads CASSFYTGGSYEQYF. DNA for the CDR3: TGTGCCAGCAGTTTTTACACCGGTGGGTCCTACGAGCAGTACTTC.

This chain uses TRBV27 with TRBJ2-1; D remains unclear. The germline gives CDR1 MNHEY, CDR2 SMNVEV (reference sequence). This CDR3 spans 14 amino acids. Between the trimmed V and J ends, which lost 7 bases and 6 bases, there was a span of 16 bases. The CDR3 protein is CASTSFGVSNEQFF. The CDR3 DNA reads TGTGCCAGCACCAGTTTTGGCGTATCCAATGAGCAGTTCTTC.

V usage is TRBV6-4 and J usage is TRBJ2-7; 11 bases fit TRBD2. CDR3 length: 15 residues. Germline V gene data show CDR1 as MRHNA and CDR2 as SNTAGT. V lost 6 bases to trimming and J lost 4 bases; unmatched junction nucleotides: 8. The CDR3 protein is CASSLVAGGLYEQYF. The CDR3 coding sequence is TGTGCCAGCAGCCTAGTAGCGGGAGGGCTGTACGAGCAGTACTTC.

This chain uses TRBV29-1 with TRBJ2-5; 8 positions match TRBD2. The CDR3 is 16 amino acids. The V gene's germline CDR1 is SQVTM and CDR2 ANQGSEA. After removal of 1 base from V and 5 bases from J, the junction contained 12 bases not matched to a gene. The DNA for the CDR3 is TGCAGCGTTGAAGGTCCCGGGAGGGCGTATTTGGAGACCCAGTACTTC. As protein: CSVEGPGRAYLETQYF.

CDR3 region: CASSLTGQGPYEQYF. As DNA, the CDR3 is TGTGCCAGCAGCTTAACTGGCCAGGGACCCTACGAGCAGTACTTC. The rearrangement uses TRBV7-3 and TRBJ2-7; the D gene could be TRBD1 or TRBD2 (5 bases each). Germline assignment: CDR1 SGHTA and CDR2 FQGTGA. V shed 0 bases and J shed 2 bases, with 11 bases lying between them. This CDR3 spans 15 amino acids.

The gene calls are TRBV12-5 and TRBJ2-1; 8 nucleotides align to TRBD1. Germline CDR1 LGHNT, CDR2 FRNRAP. J was trimmed by 4 bases and V by 5 bases; bases with no gene match: 7. CDR3 size: 15 residues. The CDR3 is CASGVRGLSYNEQFF. DNA of the CDR3: TGTGCTAGTGGTGTCAGGGGGCTTAGTTACAATGAGCAGTTCTTC.

The CDR3 loop is CASSLRDHLYF. CDR3 bases: TGTGCCAGCAGCCTCCGGGACCATCTGTACTTC. The chain couples TRBV13 to TRBJ2-5; D may correspond to TRBD1 or TRBD2 (5 bases each). Germline V gene sequence: CDR1 PRHDT, CDR2 FYEKMQ (reference sequence). This CDR3 region has 11 residues. V lost 5 bases and J 13 bases, leaving 14 bases between the germline ends.

As for this clone: The sample contains more than one DNA sequence encoding this CDR3. The chain has TRBV28 and TRBJ2-7, with D possibly TRBD2 on 6 matching bases. V was shortened by 2 bases and J by 2 bases, with 10 bases between the two germline ends. The germline V gene encodes CDR1 MDHEN and CDR2 SYDVKM. The CDR3 runs 14 residues. The CDR3 coding sequence is TGTGCCAGCAGTTTAGGGGGGTGGACCTACGAGCAGTACTTC. Its translation is CASSLGGWTYEQYF.

The rearrangement joins TRBV7-7 to TRBJ2-3; perhaps TRBD1 as D (5 bases). The CDR3 is 13 amino acids. V was cut by 5 bases and J by 5 bases, with 11 bases left in between. Germline V gene data show CDR1 as SSHAT and CDR2 as FNYEAQ (reference sequence). The CDR3 DNA sequence: TGTGCCAGCAGCCTCCAGGGCGGAGATACGCAGTATTTT. Its protein is CASSLQGGDTQYF.

This sequence joins TRBV6-6 and TRBJ2-7; the D gene is possibly TRBD2 (5 bases). V lost 9 bases, J lost 7 bases, and 16 bases lay in between. The germline CDR1 and CDR2 sequences are MNHNY and SVGAGI (reference sequence). The CDR3 extends over 12 amino acids. The CDR3: CASRHVTGEQYF. CDR3 nucleotide sequence: TGTGCCAGTCGCCATGTTACGGGAGAGCAGTACTTC.

This rearrangement joins TRBV30 to TRBJ1-1, with D possibly matching TRBD1 (6 bases). Trimming took off 0 bases at V and 7 bases at J, with 12 bases between the two ends. CDR3 size: 13 residues. Germline-derived CDR1 and CDR2 are GTSNPN and SVGIG (reference sequence). CDR3 amino acids: CAWSVATGSEAFF. The CDR3 DNA sequence: TGTGCCTGGAGTGTCGCTACAGGGAGTGAAGCTTTCTTT.

The chain has TRBV10-3 and TRBJ2-7; 7 positions match TRBD2. The trim removed 0 bases at V and 2 bases at J, leaving 4 bases unmatched. Per germline, CDR1 ENHRY and CDR2 SYGVKD. This CDR3 has 15 amino acids. The CDR3 DNA follows: TGTGCCATCAGTGAGTCGGGGGGGTTCACCTACGAGCAGTACTTC. This gives the protein CAISESGGFTYEQYF.

J is TRBJ2-1 and V is TRBV6-9; D is undetermined. V shed 4 bases and J shed 8 bases, with 6 bases lying between them. CDR3 length equals 11 residues. Germline V gene data show CDR1 as MNHGY and CDR2 as SVAAGI. CDR3 region: CASSLIDEQFF. The CDR3 DNA reads TGTGCCAGCAGTTTGATAGATGAGCAGTTCTTC.

V usage is TRBV5-1 and J usage is TRBJ1-1; 12 bases agree with TRBD1. Germline trimming cut 4 bases from V and 1 base from J; bases unmatched to any gene: 14. CDR3 size: 19 residues. CDR1 and CDR2 (germline): SGHRS, YFSETQ. CDR3 coding DNA: TGCGCCAGCAGCCCGTTTGGCGGGACAGGGGGCTGGGCGAACACTGAAGCTTTCTTT. Its translation: CASSPFGGTGGWANTEAFF.

The CDR3 DNA follows: TGTGCCAGCAGTTTTGACAGGGAAACCCCAGAGACCCAGTACTTC. Amino acids: CASSFDRETPETQYF. The chain has TRBV28 and TRBJ2-5; TRBD1 matches at 7 bases. The CDR3 runs 15 residues. The germline gives CDR1 MDHEN, CDR2 SYDVKM. The ends lost 3 bases at V and 4 bases at J; junction bases unmatched: 8.

About this clone itself: Different DNA sequences within this sample yield the same CDR3. The chain recombines TRBV27 with TRBJ2-7; 9 bases fit TRBD2. This CDR3 comprises 14 residues. Trimming cost V 6 bases and J 3 bases; bases outside gene matches: 6. The germline CDR1 and CDR2 sequences are MNHEY and SMNVEV (reference sequence). The DNA of the CDR3 is TGTGCCAGCAGCCTTAGCGGGGGAGACTACGAGCAGTACTTC. Residues: CASSLSGGDYEQYF.

This sequence joins TRBV7-6 and TRBJ1-1, with D perhaps TRBD1 (5 bases). Deletions cut 5 bases from V and 5 bases from J, with 12 bases between. Germline-derived CDR1 and CDR2 are SGHVS and FNYEAQ. This CDR3 spans 13 amino acids. The CDR3 loop reads CASSPSGGTEAFF. In DNA form, the CDR3 reads TGTGCCAGCAGCCCCAGCGGGGGGACTGAAGCTTTCTTT.

This clone has just a few counts. This chain uses TRBV28 with TRBJ1-1; D not certain. The CDR3 has 14 residues. Germline values: CDR1 MDHEN, CDR2 SYDVKM. With 8 bases removed from V and 5 bases from J, the gap between germline ends came to 18 bases. CDR3 coding DNA: TGTGCCAGCCAGTACCTGGCAGGTGGGACTGAAGCTTTCTTT. This codes for CASQYLAGGTEAFF.